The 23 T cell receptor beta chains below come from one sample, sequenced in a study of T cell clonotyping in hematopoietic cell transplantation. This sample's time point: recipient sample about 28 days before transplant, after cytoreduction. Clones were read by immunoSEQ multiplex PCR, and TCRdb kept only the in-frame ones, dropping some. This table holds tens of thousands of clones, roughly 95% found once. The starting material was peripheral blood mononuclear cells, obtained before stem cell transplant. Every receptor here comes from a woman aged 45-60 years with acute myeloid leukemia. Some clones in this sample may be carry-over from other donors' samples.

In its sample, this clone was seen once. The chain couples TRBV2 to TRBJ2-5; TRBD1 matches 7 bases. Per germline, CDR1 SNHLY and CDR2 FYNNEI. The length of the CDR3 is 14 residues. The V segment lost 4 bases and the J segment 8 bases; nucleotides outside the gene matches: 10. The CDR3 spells CASSVDRVNVTQYF. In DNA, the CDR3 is TGTGCCAGCAGTGTCGACAGGGTAAACGTTACCCAGTACTTC.

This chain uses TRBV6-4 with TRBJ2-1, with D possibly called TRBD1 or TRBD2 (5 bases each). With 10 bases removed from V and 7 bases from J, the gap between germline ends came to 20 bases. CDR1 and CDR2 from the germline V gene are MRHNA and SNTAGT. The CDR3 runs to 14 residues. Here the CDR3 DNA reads TGTGCCATCAAAATGGGACGCAGAGGGAATGAGCAGTTCTTC. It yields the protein CAIKMGRRGNEQFF.

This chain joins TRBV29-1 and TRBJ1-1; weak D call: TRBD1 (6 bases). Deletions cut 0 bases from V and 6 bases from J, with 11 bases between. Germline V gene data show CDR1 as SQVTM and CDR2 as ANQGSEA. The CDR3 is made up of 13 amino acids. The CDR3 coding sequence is TGCAGCGTTGAAGAAGGGGGGTCGTCTGAAGCTTTCTTT. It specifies CSVEEGGSSEAFF.

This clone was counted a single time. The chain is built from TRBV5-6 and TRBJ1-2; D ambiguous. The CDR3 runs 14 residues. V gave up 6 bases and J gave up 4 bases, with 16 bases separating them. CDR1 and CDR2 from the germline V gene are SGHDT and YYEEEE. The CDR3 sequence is CASTFPQALYGYTF. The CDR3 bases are TGTGCCAGCACCTTCCCCCAGGCCCTCTATGGCTACACCTTC.

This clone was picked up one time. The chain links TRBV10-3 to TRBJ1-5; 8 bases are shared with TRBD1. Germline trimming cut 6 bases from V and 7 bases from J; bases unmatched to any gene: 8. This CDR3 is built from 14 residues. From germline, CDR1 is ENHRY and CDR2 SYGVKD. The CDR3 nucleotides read TGTGCCATCAGCGAGACAGGGGTCCACCAGCCCCAGCATTTT. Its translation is CAISETGVHQPQHF.

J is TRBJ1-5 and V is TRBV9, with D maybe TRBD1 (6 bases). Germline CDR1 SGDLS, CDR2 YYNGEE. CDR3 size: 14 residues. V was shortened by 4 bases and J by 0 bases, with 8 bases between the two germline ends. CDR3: CASSPQGSNQPQHF. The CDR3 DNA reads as TGTGCCAGCAGCCCACAGGGTAGCAATCAGCCCCAGCATTTT.

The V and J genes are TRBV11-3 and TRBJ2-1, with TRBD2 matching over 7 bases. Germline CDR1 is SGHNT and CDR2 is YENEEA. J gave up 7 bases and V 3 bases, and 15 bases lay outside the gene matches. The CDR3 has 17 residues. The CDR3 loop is CASSFQGLAGLGNEQFF. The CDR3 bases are TGTGCCAGCAGCTTCCAGGGATTAGCGGGCCTAGGGAATGAGCAGTTCTTC.

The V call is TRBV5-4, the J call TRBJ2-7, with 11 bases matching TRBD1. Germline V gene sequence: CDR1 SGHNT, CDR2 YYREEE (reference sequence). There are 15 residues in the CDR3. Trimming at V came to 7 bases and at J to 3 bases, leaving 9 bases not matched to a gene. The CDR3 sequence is CASSWDRGYSYEQYF. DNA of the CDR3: TGTGCCAGCTCCTGGGACAGGGGGTACAGCTACGAGCAGTACTTC. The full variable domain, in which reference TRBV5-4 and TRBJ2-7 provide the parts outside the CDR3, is ETGVTQSPTHLIKTRGQQVTLRCSSQSGHNTVSWYQQALGQGPQFIFQYYREEENGRGNFPPRFSGLQFPNYSSELNVNALELDDSALYLCASSWDRGYSYEQYFGPGTRLTVT.

The CDR3 here is CASSFPNRGRGQPQHF. The CDR3 bases are TGTGCCAGCAGTTTCCCAAACCGGGGGAGAGGCCAGCCCCAGCATTTT. The chain uses TRBV28 and TRBJ1-5; perhaps TRBD1 as D (5 bases). Germline lookup yields CDR1 MDHEN and CDR2 SYDVKM. Between the trimmed V and J ends, which lost 3 bases and 7 bases, there was a span of 19 bases. CDR3 length equals 16 residues. The full variable domain, in which reference TRBV28 and TRBJ1-5 provide the parts outside the CDR3, is DVKVTQSSRYLVKRTGEKVFLECVQDMDHENMFWYRQDPGLGLRLIYFSYDVKMKEKGDIPEGYSVSREKKERFSLILESASTNQTSMYLCASSFPNRGRGQPQHFGDGTRLSIL.

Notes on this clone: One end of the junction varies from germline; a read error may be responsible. The CDR3 DNA reads as TGTGCCAGCAGTGTAGACATAGGGGCTCAGATCTTT. Amino acid sequence: CASSVDIGAQIF. The chain carries TRBV28 and TRBJ1-1, with D perhaps matching TRBD1 (5 bases). CDR1 and CDR2 (germline): MDHEN, SYDVKM. This CDR3 is 12 amino acids long.

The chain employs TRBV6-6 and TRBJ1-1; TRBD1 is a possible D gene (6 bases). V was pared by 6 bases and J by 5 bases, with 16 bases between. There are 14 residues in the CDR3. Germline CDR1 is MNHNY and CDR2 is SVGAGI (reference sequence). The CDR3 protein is CASSLVQGRTEAFF. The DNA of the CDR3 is TGTGCCAGCAGCCTCGTACAGGGAAGGACTGAAGCTTTCTTT.

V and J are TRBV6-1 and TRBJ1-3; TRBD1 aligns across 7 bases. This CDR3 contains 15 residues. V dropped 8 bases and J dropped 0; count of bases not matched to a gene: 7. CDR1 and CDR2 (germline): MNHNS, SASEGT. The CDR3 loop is CASERGLSSGNTIYF. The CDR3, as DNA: TGTGCCAGCGAAAGGGGGCTTTCCTCTGGAAACACCATATATTTT.

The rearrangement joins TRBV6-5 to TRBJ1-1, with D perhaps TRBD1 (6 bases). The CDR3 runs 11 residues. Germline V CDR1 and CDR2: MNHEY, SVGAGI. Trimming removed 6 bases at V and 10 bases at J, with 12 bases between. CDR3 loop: CASRWGLLAFF. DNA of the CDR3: TGTGCCAGCAGGTGGGGGCTACTAGCTTTCTTT.

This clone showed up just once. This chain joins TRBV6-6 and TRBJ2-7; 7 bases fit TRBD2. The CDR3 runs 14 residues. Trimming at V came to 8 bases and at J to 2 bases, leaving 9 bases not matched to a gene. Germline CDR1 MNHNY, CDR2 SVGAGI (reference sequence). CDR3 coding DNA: TGTGCCAGCTTACGGGGGGTGCCTGCCTACGAGCAGTACTTC. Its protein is CASLRGVPAYEQYF.

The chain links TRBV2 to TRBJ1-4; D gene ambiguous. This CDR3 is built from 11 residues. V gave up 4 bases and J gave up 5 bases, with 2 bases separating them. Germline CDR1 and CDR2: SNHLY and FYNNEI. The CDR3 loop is CASSGNEKLFF. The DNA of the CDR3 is TGTGCCAGCAGTGGAAATGAAAAACTGTTTTTT.

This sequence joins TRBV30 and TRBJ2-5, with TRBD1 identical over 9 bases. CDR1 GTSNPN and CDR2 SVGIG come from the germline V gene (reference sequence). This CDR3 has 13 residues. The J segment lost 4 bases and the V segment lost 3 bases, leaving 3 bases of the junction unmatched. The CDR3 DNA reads TGTGCCTGGAGACAGGGGGCGGGAGAGACCCAGTACTTC. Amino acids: CAWRQGAGETQYF.

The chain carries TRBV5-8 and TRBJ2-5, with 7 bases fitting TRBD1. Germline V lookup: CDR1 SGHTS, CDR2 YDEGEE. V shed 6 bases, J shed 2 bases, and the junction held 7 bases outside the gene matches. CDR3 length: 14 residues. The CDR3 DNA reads TGTGCCAGCACCGACAGGGTCGGGCAAGAGACCCAGTACTTC. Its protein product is CASTDRVGQETQYF.

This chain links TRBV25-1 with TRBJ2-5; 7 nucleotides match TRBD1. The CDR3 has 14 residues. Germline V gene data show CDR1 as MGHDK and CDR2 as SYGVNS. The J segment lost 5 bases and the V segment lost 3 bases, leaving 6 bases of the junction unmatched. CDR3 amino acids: CASSEAGRGETQYF. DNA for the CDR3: TGTGCCAGCAGTGAGGCCGGCAGGGGGGAGACCCAGTACTTC. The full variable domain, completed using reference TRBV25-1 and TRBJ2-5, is EADIYQTPRYLVIGTGKKITLECSQTMGHDKMYWYQQDPGMELHLIHYSYGVNSTEKGDLSSESTVSRIRTEHFPLTLESARPSHTSQYLCASSEAGRGETQYFGPGTRLLVL.

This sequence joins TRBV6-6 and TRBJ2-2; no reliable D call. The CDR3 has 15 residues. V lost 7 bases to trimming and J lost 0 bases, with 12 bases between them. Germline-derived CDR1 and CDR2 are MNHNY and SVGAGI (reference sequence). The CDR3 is CASILTAPNTGELFF. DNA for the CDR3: TGTGCCAGCATACTGACGGCCCCGAACACCGGGGAGCTGTTTTTT.

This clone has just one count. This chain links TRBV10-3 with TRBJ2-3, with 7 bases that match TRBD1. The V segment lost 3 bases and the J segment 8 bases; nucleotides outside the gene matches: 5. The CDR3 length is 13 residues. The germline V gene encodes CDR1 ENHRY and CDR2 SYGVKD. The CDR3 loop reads CAISDTGASTQYF. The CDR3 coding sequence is TGTGCCATCAGTGACACAGGGGCTAGTACGCAGTATTTT.

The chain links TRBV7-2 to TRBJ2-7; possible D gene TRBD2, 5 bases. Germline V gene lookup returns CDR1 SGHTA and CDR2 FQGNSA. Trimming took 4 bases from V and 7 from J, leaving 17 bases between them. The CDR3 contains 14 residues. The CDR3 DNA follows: TGTGCCAGCAGCTCGCTAATACGTAGCGCGGAGCAGTACTTC. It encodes CASSSLIRSAEQYF. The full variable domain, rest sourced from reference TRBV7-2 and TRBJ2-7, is GAGVSQSPSNKVTEKGKDVELRCDPISGHTALYWYRQSLGQGLEFLIYFQGNSAPDKSGLPSDRFSAERTGGSVSTLTIQRTQQEDSAVYLCASSSLIRSAEQYFGPGTRLTVT.

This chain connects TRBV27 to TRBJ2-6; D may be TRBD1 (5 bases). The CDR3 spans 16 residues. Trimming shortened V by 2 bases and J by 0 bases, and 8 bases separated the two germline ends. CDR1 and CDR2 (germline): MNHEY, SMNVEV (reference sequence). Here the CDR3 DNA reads TGTGCCAGCAGTTTACGACAGAGCTCTGGGGCCAACGTCCTGACTTTC. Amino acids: CASSLRQSSGANVLTF.

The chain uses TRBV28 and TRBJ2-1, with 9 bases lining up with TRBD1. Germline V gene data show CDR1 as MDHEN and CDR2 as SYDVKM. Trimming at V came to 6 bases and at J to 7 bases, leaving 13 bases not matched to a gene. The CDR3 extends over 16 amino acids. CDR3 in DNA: TGTGCCAGCAGCCCTGAGCGGGGACAGGGAAGGAATGAGCAGTTCTTC. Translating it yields CASSPERGQGRNEQFF.